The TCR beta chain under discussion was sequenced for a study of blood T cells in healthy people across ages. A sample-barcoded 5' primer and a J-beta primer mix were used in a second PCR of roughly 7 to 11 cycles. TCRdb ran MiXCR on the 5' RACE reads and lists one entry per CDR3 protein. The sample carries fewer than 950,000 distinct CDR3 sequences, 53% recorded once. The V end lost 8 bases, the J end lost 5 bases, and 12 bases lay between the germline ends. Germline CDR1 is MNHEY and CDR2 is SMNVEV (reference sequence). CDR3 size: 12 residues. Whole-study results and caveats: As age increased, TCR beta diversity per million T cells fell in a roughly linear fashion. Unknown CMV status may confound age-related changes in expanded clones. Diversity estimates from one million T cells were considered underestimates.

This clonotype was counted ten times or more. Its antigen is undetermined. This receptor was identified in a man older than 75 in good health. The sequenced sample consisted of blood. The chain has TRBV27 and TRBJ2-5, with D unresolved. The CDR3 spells CASRGPKETQYF. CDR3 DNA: TGTGCCAGCCGCGGACCTAAGGAGACCCAGTACTTC.